The 12 T cell receptor beta chains below come from one sample, sequenced in a study of regulatory T cells in long-lasting Graves disease. With iRepertoire HTBI primers and Arm-PCR of CDR3 regions, TCR beta libraries were built. TCRdb re-derived calls from the multiplex PCR reads in MiXCR, one entry per CDR3 protein. The table has 360,000 or so distinct CDR3 sequences, 10% to 15% seen once. The time point denotes: newly diagnosed GD, antithyroid drugs for less than 3 months. PBMCs provided the RNA from which the TCR library was made. These same data were also listed under a study on T cells in Graves' hyperthyroidism and ophthalmopathy.

The sample consisted of peripheral blood mononuclear cells (PBMCs), taken at new diagnosis, from a patient treated with antithyroid drugs. These receptors were obtained from a woman younger than 30 with Graves disease.

This clonotype has a count of ten or more. The chain has TRBV12-3 or TRBV12-4 and TRBJ1-1; D is possibly TRBD1 (6 bases). The CDR3 totals 13 residues. V was trimmed by 3 bases and J by 3 bases, leaving 8 bases between them. CDR3 DNA sequence: TGTGCCAGCAGTTTCGCAGGGGACACTGAAGCTTTCTTT. It codes for CASSFAGDTEAFF.

This clonotype was counted only a few times. Just one base apart from a much larger clone, this may be a read error. CDR3 nucleotides: TGTGCCAGCAGCTCTTCATGGGACTACCAAGAGACCCAGTACTTC. This gives the protein CASSSSWDYQETQYF. V and J are TRBV11-1 and TRBJ2-5; D is perhaps TRBD2 (6 bases). The germline gives CDR1 SGHAT, CDR2 FQDESV (reference sequence). CDR3 length: 15 amino acids. With 4 bases removed from V and 0 bases from J, the gap between germline ends came to 12 bases.

In this sample, this clonotype turned up many times. The chain has TRBV6-1 and TRBJ1-5; 7 bases line up with TRBD1. Germline CDR1 MNHNS, CDR2 SASEGT. The CDR3 totals 15 residues. V lost 5 bases to trimming and J lost 5 bases; unmatched junction nucleotides: 9. CDR3 in amino acids: CASSRQGRVDQPQHF. The CDR3 DNA reads as TGTGCCAGCAGTCGACAGGGCAGGGTTGATCAGCCCCAGCATTTT.

J is TRBJ2-1 and V is TRBV9, with 14 bases aligning to TRBD2. J lost 6 bases, V lost 3 bases, and 5 bases had no gene match. The CDR3 totals 16 residues. In germline, CDR1 is SGDLS, CDR2 YYNGEE. CDR3 sequence: CASSAKGTSGSNEQFF. Here the CDR3 DNA reads TGTGCCAGCAGCGCAAAAGGGACTAGCGGGAGCAATGAGCAGTTCTTC.

This clonotype was seen only a few times. The chain joins TRBV7-3 to TRBJ1-2, with a tentative D call TRBD1 (6 bases). Germline V gene data show CDR1 as SGHTA and CDR2 as FQGTGA. This CDR3 contains 13 residues. V was cut by 0 bases and J by 8 bases, with 10 bases left in between. The CDR3 nucleotides are TGTGCCAGCAGCTTAACAGGGGGTGAAGGCTACACCTTC. Protein: CASSLTGGEGYTF.

This clonotype was detected only a few times. The chain combines TRBV3-1 with TRBJ2-1; perhaps TRBD2 as D (6 bases). Trimming removed 0 bases from V and 0 bases from J, with 15 bases in between. There are 18 residues in the CDR3. Germline V gene sequence: CDR1 LGHDT, CDR2 YNNKEL (reference sequence). CDR3 residues: CASSQDPERASSYNEQFF. The CDR3 DNA reads as TGTGCCAGCAGCCAAGATCCCGAGCGGGCGAGCTCCTACAATGAGCAGTTCTTC.

This clonotype was recorded many times. This chain connects TRBV7-2 to TRBJ1-5; D not certain. CDR3 length: 13 amino acids. Looked up from germline, CDR1 is SGHTA and CDR2 is FQGNSA. The germline V and J ends were trimmed by 1 base and 7 bases, with 8 bases remaining between them. The CDR3 bases are TGTGCCAGCAGCTTAGTCATATCGCAGCCCCAGCATTTT. Translating it yields CASSLVISQPQHF.

This clonotype was detected many times. The J gene is TRBJ1-2, the V gene TRBV27, with TRBD1 as a possible D gene (5 bases). Germline values: CDR1 MNHEY, CDR2 SMNVEV (reference sequence). This CDR3 contains 14 residues. The V end was cut by 6 bases, the J end by 8 bases, with 19 bases between. Here the CDR3 reads CASSISGREDGYTF. The DNA for the CDR3 is TGTGCCAGCAGCATATCGGGACGCGAGGACGGCTACACCTTC.

This rearrangement joins TRBV7-9 to TRBJ2-7, with 7 bases fitting TRBD1. CDR1 is SEHNR, CDR2 FQNEAQ, per germline (reference sequence). Trimming cost V 2 bases and J 5 bases; bases outside gene matches: 6. This CDR3 spans 14 amino acids. CDR3 region: CASSLNDRAHEQYF. CDR3 nucleotides: TGTGCCAGCAGCTTAAATGACAGGGCCCACGAGCAGTACTTC.

This clonotype was detected ten times or more. The V and J genes are TRBV7-2 and TRBJ2-2, with 14 nucleotides matching TRBD2. Unmatched junction bases numbered 5, after V lost 5 bases and J lost 0 bases. CDR1 is SGHTA and CDR2 is FQGNSA in the germline V gene. This CDR3 region has 18 residues. CDR3 coding DNA: TGTGCCAGCAGCAGGGGACTAGCGGGAGCCGCGAACACCGGGGAGCTGTTTTTT. As protein: CASSRGLAGAANTGELFF.

The rearrangement links TRBV19 to TRBJ2-7; 8 bases map to TRBD2. The V gene end was trimmed by 2 bases and the J gene end by 0 bases; junction bases not matched to a gene: 6. The CDR3 has 16 residues. Germline loops: CDR1 LNHDA, CDR2 SQIVND (reference sequence). CDR3 sequence: CASSISSSGSSYEQYF. CDR3 nucleotide sequence: TGTGCCAGTAGTATAAGTTCCAGCGGGAGCTCCTACGAGCAGTACTTC. Full variable domain (missing parts from reference TRBV19 and TRBJ2-7): DGGITQSPKYLFRKEGQNVTLSCEQNLNHDAMYWYRQDPGQGLRLIYYSQIVNDFQKGDIAEGYSVSREKKESFPLTVTSAQKNPTAFYLCASSISSSGSSYEQYFGPGTRLTVT.

This clonotype was seen ten or more times. J is TRBJ2-7 and V is TRBV6-1, with D tentatively TRBD1 or TRBD2 (6 bases each). The CDR3 is 13 residues long. Trimming removed 6 bases at V and 3 bases at J, with 12 bases between. Germline lookup yields CDR1 MNHNS and CDR2 SASEGT. The CDR3, as DNA: TGTGCCAGCAGAAGAGGGGGGAACTACGAGCAGTACTTC. It translates to CASRRGGNYEQYF.